This is a list of T cell receptor beta chains from one sample in a study of Ad26.COV2.S vaccination and SARS-CoV-2 variants. The table came from immunoSEQ multiplex PCR; TCRdb's copy has only in-frame clones and leaves some out. The sample carries under 500,000 clones, 80% to 95% recorded once. The source was peripheral blood, collected in a trial of Ad26.COV2.S vaccine versus placebo. The source is a person aged 18 to 59 who received the Ad26.COV2.S COVID-19 vaccine or a placebo. CDR3s include the opening cysteine and the closing phenylalanine or tryptophan. D genes are given only for firm matches. Clone size, where shown, is once, few, many, or a class for clones that have expanded.

CASSVWETANTGELFF,TGTGCCAGCAGCGTATGGGAGACAGCGAACACCGGGGAGCTGTTTTTT,TRBV9,NA,TRBJ2-2,NA
CASSLRLGETQYF,TGCGCCAGCAGCTTGAGGCTAGGGGAGACCCAGTACTTC,TRBV5-1,once,TRBJ2-5,NA
CASSQDRQGSTEAFF,TGCGCCAGCAGCCAAGATCGCCAGGGTAGTACTGAAGCTTTCTTT,TRBV4-3,NA,TRBJ1-1,NA
CAISESNSDTEAFF,TGTGCCATCAGTGAGTCGAACTCGGACACTGAAGCTTTCTTT,TRBV10-3,NA,TRBJ1-1,NA
CASSRRTGVDTEAFF,TGCGCCAGCAGCCGCAGGACAGGGGTTGACACTGAAGCTTTCTTT,TRBV4-3,once,TRBJ1-1,TRBD1
CASSSGTSGDDNEQFF,TGTGCCAGCAGCTCGGGGACTAGCGGGGACGACAATGAGCAGTTCTTC,TRBV7-9,once,TRBJ2-1,TRBD2
CASSIDPVGPLTDTQYF,TGTGCCAGTAGTATAGATCCGGTGGGACCACTCACAGATACGCAGTATTTT,TRBV19,NA,TRBJ2-3,NA
CASSSSKNLAKNIQYF,TGTGCCAGCAGCTCCTCCAAGAATCTAGCCAAAAACATTCAGTACTTC,TRBV7-9,NA,TRBJ2-4,NA
CASEDSGGSEAFF,TGTGCCAGCGAGGACAGTGGGGGATCTGAAGCTTTCTTT,TRBV2,NA,TRBJ1-1,NA
CASRRVGTGSLDDYEQYF,TGCGCCAGCAGGAGAGTCGGGACAGGGTCGTTGGATGATTACGAGCAGTACTTC,TRBV5-1,NA,TRBJ2-7,TRBD1
CAWSTGTEAFF,TGTGCCTGGTCTACAGGGACTGAAGCTTTCTTT,TRBV30,NA,TRBJ1-1,NA
CASGGRVHNEQFF,TGTGCCAGCGGGGGGAGAGTCCACAATGAGCAGTTCTTC,TRBV27,NA,TRBJ2-1,NA
CASSYAHGKNQPQHF,TGTGCCAGCAGTTACGCACATGGTAAGAATCAGCCCCAGCATTTT,TRBV6-2/TRBV6-3,NA,TRBJ1-5,NA
CASSTLYNSPLHF,TGTGCCAGTAGTACTTTATACAATTCACCCCTCCACTTT,TRBV19,few,TRBJ1-6,NA
CAWTRGSYGYTF,TGTGCCTGGACACGAGGCTCCTATGGCTACACCTTC,TRBV30,NA,TRBJ1-2,NA
CASSLGTHQPQHF,TGTGCCAGCAGCTTGGGCACACATCAGCCCCAGCATTTT,TRBV7-2,NA,TRBJ1-5,NA
CASSLGAGGQVIEQYF,TGTGCCAGCAGCTTGGGTGCAGGGGGCCAAGTCATCGAGCAGTACTTC,TRBV7-2,NA,TRBJ2-7,TRBD1
CASSASSGGAWEQYF,TGTGCCAGCAGCGCATCTAGCGGGGGGGCATGGGAGCAGTACTTC,TRBV9,NA,TRBJ2-7,TRBD2
CASSYSMGDPYEQYF,TGTGCCAGCAGTTACTCGATGGGGGACCCCTACGAGCAGTACTTC,TRBV6-5,NA,TRBJ2-7,NA
CASSLSSGGTEAFF,TGTGCCAGCAGTTTATCAAGCGGTGGCACTGAAGCTTTCTTT,TRBV27,once,TRBJ1-1,NA
CASRTLGSNYGYTF,TGTGCCAGTAGAACCCTGGGGTCTAACTATGGCTACACCTTC,TRBV19,once,TRBJ1-2,NA
CASSRNQETQYF,TGTGCCAGCAGCCGAAACCAAGAGACCCAGTACTTC,TRBV12-3/TRBV12-4,NA,TRBJ2-5,NA
CASSLWGGADYGYTF,TGTGCCAGCAGCTTATGGGGGGGCGCAGACTATGGCTACACCTTC,TRBV7-2,NA,TRBJ1-2,NA
CASSPRTGNTEAFF,TGTGCCAGCAGCCCGAGGACGGGGAACACTGAAGCTTTCTTT,TRBV6-5,NA,TRBJ1-1,NA
CASSHPWAGGVNYGYTF,TGTGCCAGCAGCCACCCCTGGGCAGGGGGCGTCAACTATGGCTACACCTTC,TRBV3-1/TRBV3-2,NA,TRBJ1-2,TRBD1
CASSYSYPDGGNIQYF,TGTGCCAGCAGTTACTCGTATCCGGACGGTGGTAACATTCAGTACTTC,TRBV6-5,NA,TRBJ2-4,NA
CASSVQRPADSGNTIYF,TGCGCCAGCAGTGTTCAGCGACCCGCCGACTCTGGAAACACCATATATTTT,TRBV10-1,NA,TRBJ1-3,NA
CSVEDQDRGVGYTF,TGCAGCGTTGAAGATCAAGACAGGGGCGTTGGCTACACCTTC,TRBV29-1,NA,TRBJ1-2,TRBD1
CASSLRATPRDRKYEQYF,TGTGCCAGCAGTCTAAGAGCTACTCCCCGGGACAGAAAGTACGAGCAGTACTTC,TRBV28,NA,TRBJ2-7,TRBD1
CASSDGSSYEQYF,TGCGCCAGCAGTGATGGGAGCTCCTACGAGCAGTACTTC,TRBV5-1,once,TRBJ2-7,NA
CASSLWTVSGANVLTF,TGTGCCAGCAGCCTGTGGACAGTCTCTGGGGCCAACGTCCTGACTTTC,TRBV5-8,NA,TRBJ2-6,NA
CASSLVQGNEQYF,TGTGCCAGCAGTTTAGTACAGGGGAACGAGCAGTACTTC,TRBV27,NA,TRBJ2-7,TRBD1
CASSWDSFNQPQHF,TGTGCCAGCAGTTGGGACAGTTTCAATCAGCCCCAGCATTTT,TRBV6-2/TRBV6-3,NA,TRBJ1-5,TRBD1
CASSLLGGETQYF,TGTGCCAGCAGCTTATTGGGTGGGGAGACCCAGTACTTC,TRBV7-9,NA,TRBJ2-5,NA
CASSFQASTDTQYF,TGTGCCAGCAGCTTCCAGGCAAGCACAGATACGCAGTATTTT,TRBV7-2,NA,TRBJ2-3,NA
CASSLQGGNGYTF,TGTGCCAGCTCACTACAGGGAGGAAATGGCTACACCTTC,TRBV18,NA,TRBJ1-2,NA
CASSPSHSSYNSPLHF,TGTGCCAGCAGCCCATCTCACAGTTCCTATAATTCACCCCTCCACTTT,TRBV7-9,NA,TRBJ1-6,NA
CASSPAHKTGAQGYTF,TGTGCCAGCAGTCCAGCCCACAAGACAGGGGCCCAGGGCTACACCTTC,TRBV6-2/TRBV6-3,NA,TRBJ1-2,TRBD1
CASSVRRAGENTDTQYF,TGCGCCAGCAGTGTACGGAGGGCCGGGGAAAATACAGATACGCAGTATTTT,TRBV10-1,NA,TRBJ2-3,NA
CASSLGVRRGARNEKLFF,TGTGCCAGCAGCTTAGGGGTTAGGCGGGGGGCGAGAAATGAAAAACTGTTTTTT,TRBV7-2,NA,TRBJ1-4,NA
CASSLGVAGGFHTQYF,TGTGCCAGCAGCTTAGGGGTAGCGGGGGGGTTTCATACGCAGTATTTT,TRBV7-8,NA,TRBJ2-3,TRBD2
CASSPGGQLSGELFF,TGTGCCAGCTCACCAGGAGGACAGTTAAGCGGGGAGCTGTTTTTT,TRBV18,NA,TRBJ2-2,NA
CASSRTSGGGQETQYF,TGCGCCAGCAGTCGCACTAGCGGGGGGGGTCAAGAGACCCAGTACTTC,TRBV10-2,NA,TRBJ2-5,TRBD2
CASSLAGGFEQYF,TGTGCCAGCAGCTTAGCCGGGGGCTTCGAGCAGTACTTC,TRBV7-9,once,TRBJ2-7,NA